This T cell receptor beta chain stems from a study of T cells after yellow fever vaccination. Study-wide findings and caveats: When the response was secondary, it was weaker but reached its peak faster, day 5 versus 15.

As TCR cDNA was made by 5'RACE template switching, a universal primer site and UMIs were added. TCRdb re-called the 5' RACE reads with MiXCR, one entry per CDR3 protein. The sample has some 350,000 distinct CDR3 sequences, around 4.1% seen once. This clonotype has a handful of counts. Its antigen is still unknown. Sequencing used PBMCs, obtained 5 days after the yellow fever booster vaccination. The TCR comes from a young man who received the YFV17D yellow fever vaccine.

The CDR3 region has the DNA TGTGCCAGCCGCCAACCCTTAAGCTCTGGAAACACCATATATTTT. It specifies CASRQPLSSGNTIYF. The chain employs TRBV19 and TRBJ1-3; D is uncertain. Trimming cost V 9 bases and J 0 bases, with 15 bases left between them. The CDR3 has 15 residues. The germline gives CDR1 LNHDA, CDR2 SQIVND (reference sequence).